The TCR beta chain described here comes from a study of beta chain features in type 1 diabetes. All of the isolated RNA was reverse transcribed, so expressed TCRB transcripts were sequenced. Regulatory, naive and central memory T cell samples averaged approximately 3.9 million reads. Method: immunoSEQ multiplex PCR; TCRdb's copy keeps in-frame clones and lacks some. The sample has about 740,000 clones, about an eighth seen once; the top ten hold less than 0.025%. A word on this clone: Antigen unknown.

The single heparinised draw taken from each donor contained around 120 mL of blood on average. Sorting based on CD45RO/CCR7/CD25/CD127/CD95/CD27 separated CD4+ naive, central memory, regulatory and stem cell-like memory cells. General study points: Moderately but significantly shorter TCRB CDR3s were found in Type 1 diabetes patients in all four CD4+ subsets. Cells carrying high TCR expression could end up over-represented when cDNA is sequenced.

With 0 bases removed from V and 1 base from J, the gap between germline ends came to 13 bases. This CDR3 spans 16 amino acids. Germline V gives CDR1 SGHRS, CDR2 YFSETQ. The specimen was naive CD4+ T cells from blood. This receptor was obtained from a man younger than 35 with type 1 diabetes. The chain has TRBV5-1 and TRBJ1-1; D is unresolved. The DNA of the CDR3 is TGCGCCAGCAGCTTGGCCGAATCCCTGGGGAACACTGAAGCTTTCTTT. This codes for CASSLAESLGNTEAFF.